These 32 T cell receptor beta chains originate from one sample sequenced in a study of beta chain features in type 1 diabetes. Sequencing targeted expressed TCRB transcripts, as all isolated RNA had been reverse transcribed. Assay: immunoSEQ multiplex PCR; the TCRdb copy retains only in-frame clones and omits some. The table lists 310,000 or so clones, about 10% of them singletons. Sequences were obtained from naive CD4+ T cells from blood. These receptors were taken from a woman aged 25-40 years in good health.

The CDR3 nucleotides are TGTGCCAGCCGGGCTAGCGGACACACCGGGGAGCTGTTTTTT. It encodes CASRASGHTGELFF. This chain links TRBV7-9 with TRBJ2-2, with 7 bases identical to TRBD2. The germline V gene has CDR1 SEHNR and CDR2 FQNEAQ (reference sequence). V shed 8 bases, J shed 3 bases, and the junction held 6 bases outside the gene matches. CDR3 size: 14 residues.

V gene TRBV5-1 combines with J gene TRBJ1-5; D is uncertain. The germline V gene encodes CDR1 SGHRS and CDR2 YFSETQ. This CDR3 has 14 residues. V lost 4 bases and J 4 bases, leaving 12 bases between the germline ends. The CDR3 protein is CASSQSPGNQPQHF. The DNA of the CDR3 is TGCGCCAGCAGCCAAAGCCCAGGTAATCAGCCCCAGCATTTT.

The J gene is TRBJ2-7, the V gene TRBV28; TRBD1 aligns across 8 bases. The V gene end was trimmed by 6 bases and the J gene end by 5 bases; junction bases not matched to a gene: 18. CDR3 length equals 17 residues. Germline CDR1 and CDR2: MDHEN and SYDVKM. In DNA, the CDR3 is TGTGCCAGCAGCCAAGGACAGGGTAGTTTGGGAGCCCACGAGCAGTACTTC. It yields the protein CASSQGQGSLGAHEQYF.

The chain uses TRBV14 and TRBJ2-1; a weak D match, TRBD1 (8 bases). The germline CDR1 and CDR2 sequences are SGHDN and FVKESK. V was pared by 6 bases and J by 7 bases, with 19 bases between. The CDR3 length is 15 residues. CDR3 nucleotide sequence: TGTGCCAGCAGTCCAACAGGGGGGGCTTGGAATGAGCAGTTCTTC. Translating it yields CASSPTGGAWNEQFF.

The V gene is TRBV6-5, the J gene TRBJ2-7; possible D gene TRBD1, 6 bases. This CDR3 spans 13 amino acids. From germline, CDR1 is MNHEY and CDR2 SVGAGI. Trimming removed 6 bases at V and 3 bases at J, with 12 bases between. CDR3 nucleotide sequence: TGTGCCAGCAGGTCAGGGGCGGGCTACGAGCAGTACTTC. This gives the protein CASRSGAGYEQYF.

This clone was picked up a small number of times. The chain links TRBV5-1 to TRBJ2-1; perhaps TRBD2 as D (5 bases). Trimming removed 0 bases at V and 6 bases at J, with 10 bases between. Germline loops: CDR1 SGHRS, CDR2 YFSETQ. The CDR3 consists of 14 residues. For the CDR3, the DNA is TGCGCCAGCAGCTTGGTACTAGAGGGCAATGAGCAGTTCTTC. Its translation: CASSLVLEGNEQFF.

This clone was detected a few times. The chain has TRBV6-1 and TRBJ2-7; 7 bases agree with TRBD1. The J segment lost 3 bases and the V segment lost 5 bases, leaving 7 bases of the junction unmatched. CDR1 and CDR2 from the germline V gene are MNHNS and SASEGT. The CDR3 is 14 amino acids. The DNA of the CDR3 is TGTGCCAGCAGTCAGACAGGGTCGCTCTACGAGCAGTACTTC. This codes for CASSQTGSLYEQYF.

The CDR3 is CASRRQGAGTEAFF. In nucleotides, the CDR3 is TGTGCCAGCAGAAGACAGGGGGCCGGCACTGAAGCTTTCTTT. The chain joins TRBV6-1 to TRBJ1-1; 10 bases map to TRBD1. The V segment lost 6 bases and the J segment 4 bases; nucleotides outside the gene matches: 5. Per the germline V gene, CDR1 is MNHNS and CDR2 is SASEGT. The CDR3 runs 14 residues.

The chain has TRBV4-3 and TRBJ2-1, with D possibly TRBD1 on 6 matching bases. V lost 0 bases to trimming and J lost 2 bases, with 20 bases between them. The germline V gene encodes CDR1 LGHNA and CDR2 YSLEER. The CDR3 has 19 residues. CDR3 amino acids: CASSQEQGIGSAAYNEQFF. In nucleotides, the CDR3 is TGCGCCAGCAGCCAAGAACAGGGTATAGGGAGTGCAGCCTACAATGAGCAGTTCTTC.

The V call is TRBV5-1, the J call TRBJ2-2; D call uncertain. The V end was cut by 0 bases, the J end by 0 bases, with 6 bases between. Germline assignment: CDR1 SGHRS and CDR2 YFSETQ. This CDR3 comprises 15 residues. The CDR3 DNA reads as TGCGCCAGCAGCTTGGAGCGCACGAACACCGGGGAGCTGTTTTTT. Translated: CASSLERTNTGELFF. Variable domain in full (rest from reference TRBV5-1 and TRBJ2-2): KAGVTQTPRYLIKTRGQQVTLSCSPISGHRSVSWYQQTPGQGLQFLFEYFSETQRNKGNFPGRFSGRQFSNSRSEMNVSTLELGDSALYLCASSLERTNTGELFFGEGSRLTVL.

The chain links TRBV7-9 to TRBJ1-4; no clear D gene. Germline V gene sequence: CDR1 SEHNR, CDR2 FQNEAQ (reference sequence). With 0 bases removed from V and 0 bases from J, the gap between germline ends came to 5 bases. This CDR3 spans 15 amino acids. The CDR3 DNA is TGTGCCAGCAGCTTAGCGCAGTCAACTAATGAAAAACTGTTTTTT. Amino acid sequence: CASSLAQSTNEKLFF.

The chain recombines TRBV18 with TRBJ2-7; 9 nucleotides line up with TRBD2. This CDR3 contains 15 residues. V lost 2 bases and J lost 6; bases outside the gene matches: 8. Germline V gene lookup returns CDR1 KGHSH and CDR2 LQKENI. The CDR3: CASSPNPSGKGEQYF. The CDR3 DNA reads TGTGCCAGCTCACCAAACCCTAGCGGGAAGGGCGAGCAGTACTTC. The whole variable domain, filled in from reference TRBV18 and TRBJ2-7, reads NAGVMQNPRHLVRRRGQEARLRCSPMKGHSHVYWYRQLPEEGLKFMVYLQKENIIDESGMPKERFSAEFPKEGPSILRIQQVVRGDSAAYFCASSPNPSGKGEQYFGPGTRLTVT.

J is TRBJ2-1 and V is TRBV29-1; the D gene is possibly TRBD2 (5 bases). Germline CDR1 is SQVTM and CDR2 is ANQGSEA. Trimming cost V 8 bases and J 4 bases, with 21 bases left between them. The CDR3 is made up of 15 amino acids. CDR3 region: CSYNTASDLYNEQFF. The CDR3, as DNA: TGCAGCTATAACACCGCCTCGGACTTGTACAATGAGCAGTTCTTC.

This chain joins TRBV29-1 and TRBJ2-7; TRBD2 aligns across 7 bases. The CDR3 runs to 17 residues. CDR1 is SQVTM, CDR2 ANQGSEA, per germline. V shed 1 base and J 1 base; nucleotides not matched to a gene: 13. CDR3 residues: CSVEGAGSGLGSYEQYF. CDR3 in DNA: TGCAGCGTTGAAGGGGCAGGGTCAGGACTAGGGTCCTACGAGCAGTACTTC.

This clone was seen a few times. The chain uses TRBV5-4 and TRBJ2-7; 9 nucleotides agree with TRBD1. The CDR3 consists of 15 residues. The V gene's germline CDR1 is SGHNT and CDR2 YYREEE (reference sequence). With V trimmed by 4 bases and J by 2 bases, 7 bases remained unmatched. The CDR3 here is CASSRGGTGTYEQYF. Here the CDR3 DNA reads TGTGCCAGCAGCCGAGGCGGGACAGGGACCTACGAGCAGTACTTC.

This clone was detected only a few times. The CDR3 nucleotides are TGCGCCAGCAGCTTGTTGGCGGGACTCAACACCGGGGAGCTGTTTTTT. It translates to CASSLLAGLNTGELFF. This chain joins TRBV5-1 and TRBJ2-2, with D possibly matching TRBD2 (6 bases). V dropped 1 base and J dropped 2 bases, with 12 bases sitting between them. From germline, CDR1 is SGHRS and CDR2 YFSETQ. The CDR3 consists of 16 residues.

This clone was counted only a few times. This chain uses TRBV18 with TRBJ2-6; D remains unclear. Trimming stripped 0 bases from V and 0 bases from J, with 3 bases between. The CDR3 contains 15 residues. The V gene's germline CDR1 is KGHSH and CDR2 LQKENI. For the CDR3, the DNA is TGTGCCAGCTCACCACCCGGCTCTGGGGCCAACGTCCTGACTTTC. It specifies CASSPPGSGANVLTF.

The chain uses TRBV7-3 and TRBJ2-3; tentatively, D is TRBD2 (6 bases). The CDR3 runs to 15 residues. Germline-derived CDR1 and CDR2 are SGHTA and FQGTGA. Deletions cut 5 bases from V and 1 base from J, with 13 bases between. The CDR3 nucleotides read TGTGCCAGCAGCGCCCGGAGGGACCGCACAGATACGCAGTATTTT. It encodes CASSARRDRTDTQYF.

This clone occurred a few times. This chain connects TRBV7-3 to TRBJ2-1; 8 nucleotides agree with TRBD1. Germline CDR1 SGHTA, CDR2 FQGTGA. J gave up 6 bases and V 3 bases, and 10 bases lay outside the gene matches. This CDR3 is built from 16 residues. CDR3 nucleotide sequence: TGTGCCAGCAGCTTTTTCGGGACAGGCCTGTTCAATGAGCAGTTCTTC. It codes for CASSFFGTGLFNEQFF.

This clone has just a few counts. The rearrangement links TRBV6-5 to TRBJ2-7; D unclear. In germline, CDR1 is MNHEY, CDR2 SVGAGI. Trimming stripped 7 bases from V and 1 base from J, with 14 bases between. The CDR3 spans 14 residues. The CDR3 coding sequence is TGTGCCAGCAAAAACCCGGGTGCTTCCTACGAGCAGTACTTC. It encodes CASKNPGASYEQYF.

Only a few counts were recorded for this clone. This sequence joins TRBV28 and TRBJ2-1, with 14 bases that match TRBD2. Per the germline V gene, CDR1 is MDHEN and CDR2 is SYDVKM. The trim removed 4 bases at V and 11 bases at J, leaving 7 bases unmatched. This CDR3 region has 15 residues. CDR3 sequence reads: CASSSGTSGRRKQFF. CDR3 in DNA: TGTGCCAGCAGTTCCGGGACTAGCGGGAGACGTAAGCAGTTCTTC.

The gene calls are TRBV7-2 and TRBJ2-3; 9 bases align to TRBD2. Trimming cost V 5 bases and J 5 bases; bases outside gene matches: 11. The CDR3 runs to 16 residues. Germline CDR1 is SGHTA and CDR2 is FQGNSA. CDR3 sequence: CASSGLLAGVRDTQYF. For the CDR3, the DNA is TGTGCCAGCAGCGGACTCTTAGCGGGAGTACGAGATACGCAGTATTTT.

This chain connects TRBV6-1 to TRBJ1-1; 9 bases align to TRBD1. This CDR3 region has 15 residues. V lost 0 bases to trimming and J lost 11 bases; unmatched junction nucleotides: 10. Germline-derived CDR1 and CDR2 are MNHNS and SASEGT. The CDR3 spells CASSEALRGTGLAFF. The CDR3, as DNA: TGTGCCAGCAGTGAAGCGCTTCGGGGGACAGGGTTGGCTTTCTTT.

This clone was found a few times. This chain uses TRBV27 with TRBJ2-7; 16 bases are a match to TRBD2. Losses at the gene ends were 4 bases for V and 3 bases for J; bases not matched to a gene: 6. There are 17 residues in the CDR3. Germline lookup yields CDR1 MNHEY and CDR2 SMNVEV (reference sequence). In nucleotides, the CDR3 is TGTGCCAGCAGTTCCCCCGGGACTAGCGGGAGGGTCTACGAGCAGTACTTC. Its translation is CASSSPGTSGRVYEQYF.

This clone was seen a handful of times. This sequence joins TRBV30 and TRBJ2-1; the D is unclear. V was cut by 1 base and J by 7 bases, with 11 bases left in between. The length of the CDR3 is 13 residues. Germline values: CDR1 GTSNPN, CDR2 SVGIG (reference sequence). The CDR3, as DNA: TGTGCCTGGAGTGAAACACGGGTAAATGAGCAGTTCTTC. It translates to CAWSETRVNEQFF.

The chain recombines TRBV9 with TRBJ2-7; D may be TRBD2 (5 bases). CDR1 is SGDLS and CDR2 is YYNGEE in the germline V gene. The V gene lost 4 bases and the J gene lost 4 bases, with 21 bases spanning the gap. This CDR3 comprises 16 residues. In DNA, the CDR3 is TGTGCCAGCAGCTTAAAAGCGGACCTTTTACCTTACGAGCAGTACTTC. Translated, it gives CASSLKADLLPYEQYF.

This clone was picked up a small number of times. V is TRBV5-1 and J is TRBJ1-2, with D possibly matching TRBD1 (6 bases). The V and J ends lost 3 bases and 3 bases respectively, with 9 bases between them. Germline CDR1 and CDR2: SGHRS and YFSETQ. The CDR3 has 13 amino acids. This CDR3 is CASSSQGDYGYTF. The CDR3 nucleotides are TGCGCCAGCAGCTCACAGGGTGACTATGGCTACACCTTC.

The sample holds a few counts of this clone. The V call is TRBV2, the J call TRBJ1-2; D might be TRBD1 (5 bases). CDR3 length: 13 amino acids. The germline gives CDR1 SNHLY, CDR2 FYNNEI. V lost 2 bases and J lost 6, with 10 bases in between. The CDR3 sequence: CASSELQGHGYTF. As DNA, the CDR3 is TGTGCCAGCAGTGAACTGCAGGGCCATGGCTACACCTTC.

There are a few counts of this clone. The chain recombines TRBV11-2 with TRBJ2-1, with TRBD2 matching over 7 bases. Germline values: CDR1 SGHAT, CDR2 FQNNGV. J was trimmed by 4 bases and V by 10 bases; bases with no gene match: 10. The CDR3 is 14 residues long. This chain's CDR3 is CATGGGGPYNEQFF. The CDR3 DNA follows: TGTGCCACCGGCGGGGGAGGGCCATACAATGAGCAGTTCTTC.

The chain has TRBV4-3 and TRBJ2-3, with unresolved D. The V gene lost 0 bases and the J gene lost 6 bases, with 13 bases spanning the gap. Germline V gives CDR1 LGHNA, CDR2 YSLEER. There are 15 residues in the CDR3. Here the CDR3 DNA reads TGCGCCAGCAGCCAAGATCCCGACGGAGTTGATACGCAGTATTTT. It yields the protein CASSQDPDGVDTQYF.

This clone has just a few counts. V and J are TRBV6-1 and TRBJ1-4, with 10 bases that match TRBD1. V gave up 4 bases and J gave up 8 bases; unmatched junction bases: 7. Germline assignment: CDR1 MNHNS and CDR2 SASEGT. This CDR3 region has 15 residues. The CDR3 here is CASSVGTGEDEKLFF. The CDR3 bases are TGTGCCAGCAGTGTGGGGACAGGGGAAGACGAAAAACTGTTTTTT.

This clone was seen only a few times. This sequence joins TRBV28 and TRBJ2-7; D not resolved. Between the trimmed V and J ends, which lost 3 bases and 3 bases, there was a span of 6 bases. CDR1 MDHEN and CDR2 SYDVKM come from the germline V gene. The CDR3 is 12 residues long. The CDR3 protein is CASSFLGYEQYF. The CDR3 nucleotides read TGTGCCAGCAGTTTTCTCGGCTACGAGCAGTACTTC.